One T cell receptor beta chain is described in this entry. The data originate from a study of tumor T cells in aggressive B-cell lymphoma. This table comes from immunoSEQ multiplex PCR, and its TCRdb copy is limited to in-frame clones, with some not included. This table has some 3,000 clones, 75% to 85% appearing once. The V gene's germline CDR1 is SGHDT and CDR2 YYEEEE. V shed 1 base and J shed 5 bases, with 10 bases lying between them. There are 14 residues in the CDR3. This clonotype was sampled from an adult with diffuse large B cell lymphoma. Some clones in this sample may be carry-over from other donors' samples. V usage is TRBV5-6 and J usage is TRBJ1-5; D not certain. Material: tumor tissue. The CDR3 nucleotides read TGTGCCAGCAGCTTGTCGGGGATCTATCAGCCCCAGCATTTT. Protein product: CASSLSGIYQPQHF. Full variable domain (remainder filled in from reference TRBV5-6 and TRBJ1-5): DAGVTQSPTHLIKTRGQQVTLRCSPKSGHDTVSWYQQALGQGPQFIFQYYEEEERQRGNFPDRFSGHQFPNYSSELNVNALLLGDSALYLCASSLSGIYQPQHFGDGTRLSIL.